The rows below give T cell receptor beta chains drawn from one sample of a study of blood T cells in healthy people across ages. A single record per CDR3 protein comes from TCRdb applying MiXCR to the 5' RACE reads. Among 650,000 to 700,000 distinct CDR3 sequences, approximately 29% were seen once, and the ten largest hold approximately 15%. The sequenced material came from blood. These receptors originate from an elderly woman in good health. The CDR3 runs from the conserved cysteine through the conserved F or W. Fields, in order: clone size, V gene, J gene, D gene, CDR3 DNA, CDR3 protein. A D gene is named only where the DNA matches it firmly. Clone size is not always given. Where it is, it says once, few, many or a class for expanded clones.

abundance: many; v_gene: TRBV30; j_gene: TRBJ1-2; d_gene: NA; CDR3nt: TGTGCCTGGAATACCCCAGGGGCCGCGAGGAATGGCTACACCTTC; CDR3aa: CAWNTPGAARNGYTF
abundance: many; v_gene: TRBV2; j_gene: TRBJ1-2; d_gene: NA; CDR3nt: TGTGCCAGCAGTGAAGCCACGAACTACTATGGCTACACCTTC; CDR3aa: CASSEATNYYGYTF
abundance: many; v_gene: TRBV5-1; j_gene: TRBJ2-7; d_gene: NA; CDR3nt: TGCGCCAGCAGCTTGGTCAGGGGCGAGCAGTACTTC; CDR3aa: CASSLVRGEQYF
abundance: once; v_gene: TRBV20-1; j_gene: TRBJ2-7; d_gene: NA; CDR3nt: TGCAGTGCTAGATCGTATGATGGTGGGTTCTACGAGCAGTACTTC; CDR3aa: CSARSYDGGFYEQYF
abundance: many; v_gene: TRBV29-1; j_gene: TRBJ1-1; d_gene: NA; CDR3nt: TGCAGCGTCCACACAGACCGAAGTGAAGCTTTCTTT; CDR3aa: CSVHTDRSEAFF
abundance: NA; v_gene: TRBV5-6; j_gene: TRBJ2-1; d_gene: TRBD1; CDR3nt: TGCGCCAGCAGCACCGTCGGGACAGGTACTACCTACAATGAGCAGTTCTTC; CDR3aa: CASSTVGTGTTYNEQFF
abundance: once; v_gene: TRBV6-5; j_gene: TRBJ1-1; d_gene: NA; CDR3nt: TGTGCCAGCAGTCCCCGGGGGTACACTAAAGCTTTCTTT; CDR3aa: CASSPRGYTKAFF
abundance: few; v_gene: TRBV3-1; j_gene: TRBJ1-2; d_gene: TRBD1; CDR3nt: TGTGCCGGCAGCCCCAGGGGGGATGGCTACACCTTC; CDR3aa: CAGSPRGDGYTF
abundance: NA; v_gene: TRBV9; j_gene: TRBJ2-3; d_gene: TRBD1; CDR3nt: TGCGCCAGCAGCGCGGGACAGGGATTCACAGATACGCAGTATTTT; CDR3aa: CASSAGQGFTDTQYF
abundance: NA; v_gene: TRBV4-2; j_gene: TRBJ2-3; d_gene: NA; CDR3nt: TGTGCCAGCAGCCCAAAGAGGGCCGGCCCACCTCCGCAGTATTTT; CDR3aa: CASSPKRAGPPPQYF
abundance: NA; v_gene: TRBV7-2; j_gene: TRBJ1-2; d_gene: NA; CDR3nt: TGTGCCAGCAGCCCCGACTCCGGAAGGGGTTACTATGGCTACACCTTC; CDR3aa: CASSPDSGRGYYGYTF
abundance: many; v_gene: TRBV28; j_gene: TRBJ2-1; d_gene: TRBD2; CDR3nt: TGTGCCAGCAGCTTAGTGGCGGGGGGGTCATACAATGAGCAGTTCTTC; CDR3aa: CASSLVAGGSYNEQFF
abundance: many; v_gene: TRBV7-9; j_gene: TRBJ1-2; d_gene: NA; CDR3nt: TGTGCCAGCAGCCTTACAACAGGAGACTATGGCTACACCTTC; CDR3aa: CASSLTTGDYGYTF
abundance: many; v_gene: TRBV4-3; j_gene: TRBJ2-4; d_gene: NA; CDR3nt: TGCGCCAGCAGCCAAGATATGGTTCCTGGGCTTCAGTACTTC; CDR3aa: CASSQDMVPGLQYF
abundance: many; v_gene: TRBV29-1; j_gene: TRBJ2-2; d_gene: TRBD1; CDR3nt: TGCAGCGTTAGGGACAGGGAACACACCGGGGAGCTGTTTTTT; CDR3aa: CSVRDREHTGELFF
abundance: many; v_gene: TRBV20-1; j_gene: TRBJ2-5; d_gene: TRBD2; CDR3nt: TGCAGTGCTACCCTTGGTGCGGCGGGGGACCAAGAGACCCAGTACTTC; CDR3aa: CSATLGAAGDQETQYF
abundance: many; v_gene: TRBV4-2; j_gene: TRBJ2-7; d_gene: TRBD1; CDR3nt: TGTGCCAGCAGCCCGAGACAGGGTGGCTGGTCGAACTACGAGCAGTACTTC; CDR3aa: CASSPRQGGWSNYEQYF
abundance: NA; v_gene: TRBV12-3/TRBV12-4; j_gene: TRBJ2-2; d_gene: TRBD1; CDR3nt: TGTGCCTCCCAGTCACGACAGGGGGCCACCGGGGAGCTGTTTTTT; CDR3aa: CASQSRQGATGELFF
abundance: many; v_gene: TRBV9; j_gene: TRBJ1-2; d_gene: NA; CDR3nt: TGTGCCAGCAGCGTAGGGCAGGGGAACCCCGGCTACACCTTC; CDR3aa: CASSVGQGNPGYTF
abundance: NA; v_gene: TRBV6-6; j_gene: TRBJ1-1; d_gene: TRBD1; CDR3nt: TGTGCCAGCAGTGACTACAGGGGGACGGACACTGAAGCTTTCTTT; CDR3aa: CASSDYRGTDTEAFF
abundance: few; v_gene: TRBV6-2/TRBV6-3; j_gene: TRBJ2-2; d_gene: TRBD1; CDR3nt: TGTGCCAGCAGGAGGGGACAGGGAGCGATCGGGGAGCTGTTTTTT; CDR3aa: CASRRGQGAIGELFF
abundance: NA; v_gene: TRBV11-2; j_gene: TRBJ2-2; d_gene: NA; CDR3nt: TGTGCCAGCAGCCCTTTAGGCAACACCGGGGAGCTGTTTTTT; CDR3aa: CASSPLGNTGELFF
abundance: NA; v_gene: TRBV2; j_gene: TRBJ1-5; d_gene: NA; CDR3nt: TGTGCCAGCAGTGAAGCGCCTCAAAAGGGACAGCCCCAGCATTTT; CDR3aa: CASSEAPQKGQPQHF